Sequencing of this T cell receptor (beta chain) was carried out in a study of cytomegalovirus exposure and HLA in healthy donors. The PCR contained 60 Vbeta and 13 Jbeta primers. Sequencing used immunoSEQ multiplex PCR; TCRdb keeps in-frame clones, though not all of them. The sample records around 97,000 clones, about a tenth being singletons. The germline CDR1 and CDR2 sequences are SGHDT and YYEEEE. After removal of 6 bases from V and 4 bases from J, the junction contained 11 bases not matched to a gene. The CDR3 runs to 15 residues. The clonotype was recovered from a man aged 45-60 years in good health and CMV-seropositive. The genes are TRBV5-6 and TRBJ2-5, with 8 bases lining up with TRBD2. Sample: PBMCs. Here the CDR3 reads CASTFPMAGGETQYF. As DNA, the CDR3 is TGTGCCAGCACCTTCCCGATGGCGGGAGGAGAGACCCAGTACTTC. Full variable domain (missing parts from reference TRBV5-6 and TRBJ2-5): DAGVTQSPTHLIKTRGQQVTLRCSPKSGHDTVSWYQQALGQGPQFIFQYYEEEERQRGNFPDRFSGHQFPNYSSELNVNALLLGDSALYLCASTFPMAGGETQYFGPGTRLLVL.